This T cell receptor (beta chain) was observed in a study of blood T cell repertoires in COVID-19. Study information: Some COVID-19 samples were acute and others convalescent; all came from the United States, Italy and Spain. T cells, B-cell-depleted T cells, or PBMCs supplied cDNA or gDNA.

In the study's own analysis: Nucleated cell number was recorded as an estimate derived from reference gene primer amplification. Profiling relied on immunoSEQ multiplex PCR, and the TCRdb table lists in-frame clones only, not all of them. From that table come the V and J calls and clone size; the DNA was used to work out D and trimming. The table has hundreds of thousands of clones, roughly 91% seen once. The germline V gene encodes CDR1 SGHAT and CDR2 FQNNGV. The CDR3 totals 14 residues. V shed 6 bases and J 3 bases; nucleotides not matched to a gene: 8. The gene calls are TRBV11-2 and TRBJ2-7, with 7 bases lining up with TRBD1. The sample was peripheral blood. The TCR comes from a woman in her 30s with acute or convalescent COVID-19. The CDR3 DNA is TGTGCCAGCAGGGACCGGGACAGCCACTACGAGCAGTACTTC. Residues: CASRDRDSHYEQYF. The full variable domain, completed using reference TRBV11-2 and TRBJ2-7, is EAGVAQSPRYKIIEKRQSVAFWCNPISGHATLYWYQQILGQGPKLLIQFQNNGVVDDSQLPKDRFSAERLKGVDSTLKIQPAKLEDSAVYLCASRDRDSHYEQYFGPGTRLTVT.